The 24 T cell receptor beta chains in this list originate from one sample, sequenced in a study of circulating CD8 cells and anti-PD-1 response in melanoma. Sorting of live CD3+CD8+TCRalphabeta+ cells by PD-1 and/or TIGIT gave four subsets. Each library started from 15 ng of total RNA using the QIAseq Immune Repertoire TCR panel. TCRdb re-derived calls from the reads in MiXCR, one entry per CDR3 protein. This sample has 450 to 600 distinct CDR3 sequences, with around 9.7% found just once. Sequencing used CD8+ T cells from PBMCs, obtained at baseline or after one month of anti-PD-1 therapy (not recorded which). These TCRs come from a human donor with melanoma.

This clonotype ranks as large (0.1 to 1%). The chain carries TRBV27 and TRBJ2-2, with 7 bases that match TRBD1. Per germline, CDR1 MNHEY and CDR2 SMNVEV (reference sequence). CDR3 size: 16 residues. After removal of 1 base from V and 4 bases from J, the junction contained 6 bases not matched to a gene. As DNA, the CDR3 is TGTGCCAGCAGTTTATTCCGGACAGGCGGCACCGGGGAGCTGTTTTTT. Its protein product is CASSLFRTGGTGELFF.

In this sample, this clonotype is large. The chain links TRBV4-1 to TRBJ1-4; D is undetermined. The CDR3 has 15 amino acids. Trimming stripped 1 base from V and 4 bases from J, with 10 bases between. Germline CDR1 and CDR2: MGHRA and YSYEKL. The CDR3 coding sequence is TGCGCCAGCAGCCAAGGCGGTCCGAGTAATGAAAAACTGTTTTTT. It yields the protein CASSQGGPSNEKLFF.

This clonotype ranks as large. The V call is TRBV28, the J call TRBJ2-7; D may be TRBD1 or TRBD2 (5 bases each). Germline V gives CDR1 MDHEN, CDR2 SYDVKM. The CDR3 runs to 16 residues. V shed 5 bases and J shed 1 base, with 18 bases lying between them. For the CDR3, the DNA is TGTGCCAGCAGTCCTCTTGACCTGGGGGTTTCCTACGAGCAGTACTTC. Translated, it gives CASSPLDLGVSYEQYF.

Within the sample, this clonotype is large (0.1 to 1%). The J gene is TRBJ2-4, the V gene TRBV4-3; 7 bases are a match to TRBD1. Unmatched junction bases numbered 12, after V lost 5 bases and J lost 8 bases. The germline gives CDR1 LGHNA, CDR2 YSLEER. The CDR3 has 15 residues. The CDR3 DNA is TGCGCCAGCAGCACGAACAGGGGTCCCTCTGACATTCAGTACTTC. It yields the protein CASSTNRGPSDIQYF.

This clonotype rates as large. The V call is TRBV21-1, the J call TRBJ2-3. TRBV21-1 is shown as a pseudogene. This CDR3 has 11 residues. The chain's CDR3 is CASSNADTQYF. The CDR3 coding sequence is TGTGCCAGCAGCAATGCAGATACGCAGTATTTT.

The chain uses TRBV5-6 and TRBJ2-5; weak D call: TRBD2 (5 bases). CDR1 is SGHDT, CDR2 YYEEEE, per germline. CDR3 length: 14 amino acids. Trimming pared 0 bases from V and 6 bases from J, leaving 12 bases between. The CDR3 bases are TGTGCCAGCAGCTTGGCAGCCGGGAAGAAGACCCAGTACTTC. This translates into CASSLAAGKKTQYF.

This clonotype was detected only a few times. This chain joins TRBV4-2 and TRBJ1-2; D is unclear. CDR3 length: 14 amino acids. The germline gives CDR1 LGHNA, CDR2 YNFKEQ. V was clipped by 0 bases and J by 7 bases, with 12 bases between them. The CDR3 protein is CASSQDSTSGGYTF. The CDR3 DNA reads as TGTGCCAGCAGCCAAGATTCGACGAGTGGTGGCTACACCTTC.

There are a few counts of this clonotype. J is TRBJ2-5 and V is TRBV28; D is tentatively TRBD1 or TRBD2 (7 bases each). The ends were cut back, 5 bases at V and 5 bases at J, with 15 bases in the middle. The CDR3 covers 14 residues. CDR1 MDHEN and CDR2 SYDVKM come from the germline V gene. The CDR3 DNA is TGTGCCAGCAGTAGGTCAGGGGGAGGGGAGACCCAGTACTTC. Translation: CASSRSGGGETQYF.

This clonotype is classed as large. The gene calls are TRBV21-1 and TRBJ1-1. TRBV21-1 is tagged as a pseudogene. CDR3 size: 15 residues. CDR3 nucleotide sequence: TGTGCCAGCAGCAATCTACAACCGATGAACACTGAAGCTTTCTTT. This gives the protein CASSNLQPMNTEAFF.

About this clonotype itself: Since a much larger clone is just one base distant, this may be a read error. V and J are TRBV14 and TRBJ2-1, with a weak D call TRBD2 (5 bases). The CDR3 has 13 residues. CDR1 and CDR2 (germline): SGHDN, FVKESK. The V end lost 4 bases, the J end lost 9 bases, and 13 bases lay between the germline ends. CDR3: CASSLTLRGEQFF. CDR3 coding DNA: TGTGCCAGCAGCCTGACCCTACGGGGTGAGCAGTTCTTC. Drawing the rest from reference TRBV14 and TRBJ2-1, the complete variable domain is EAGVTQFPSHSVIEKGQTVTLRCDPISGHDNLYWYRRVMGKEIKFLLHFVKESKQDESGMPNNRFLAERTGGTYSTLKVQPAELEDSGVYFCASSLTLRGEQFFGPGTRLTVL.

Details on this clonotype: A read error is possible here, since a much larger clone lies one base away. The V call is TRBV28, the J call TRBJ2-3; no reliable D call. In germline, CDR1 is MDHEN, CDR2 SYDVKM. The CDR3 runs 12 residues. V lost 5 bases, J lost 2 bases, and 5 bases lay in between. For the CDR3, the DNA is TGTGCCAGCAGTGTAATCACAGATACGCAGTATTTT. It translates to CASSVITDTQYF.

This clonotype is classed as medium-sized. This CDR3 fails to terminate in the conserved phenylalanine or tryptophan, so it likely reflects a read error. CDR3 sequence (DNA): TGTGCCAGCAGACCCGAGGGACTAGCGGGGGGGCTATACAATGAGCAGTTCTCC. Amino acids: CASRPEGLAGGLYNEQFS. The J gene is TRBJ2-1, the V gene TRBV28; 16 bases are a match to TRBD2. This CDR3 is 18 amino acids long. Losses at the gene ends were 6 bases for V and 4 bases for J; bases not matched to a gene: 9. The germline V gene has CDR1 MDHEN and CDR2 SYDVKM.

By proportion, this clonotype is large. The V gene is TRBV28, the J gene TRBJ1-5; the match to TRBD1 covers 8 bases. The CDR3 runs to 14 residues. Germline V gene lookup returns CDR1 MDHEN and CDR2 SYDVKM. V was clipped by 6 bases and J by 7 bases; unmatched bases: 8. CDR3 loop: CASSPDRDMQPQHF. CDR3 in DNA: TGTGCCAGCAGCCCGGACAGGGATATGCAGCCCCAGCATTTT.

In its sample, this clonotype ranks as large. The J gene is TRBJ2-7, the V gene TRBV27; 9 bases match TRBD1. After removal of 2 bases from V and 6 bases from J, the junction contained 2 bases not matched to a gene. There are 13 residues in the CDR3. Germline V gene sequence: CDR1 MNHEY, CDR2 SMNVEV (reference sequence). CDR3 loop: CASSLTTGGEQYF. CDR3 nucleotide sequence: TGTGCCAGCAGTTTAACGACAGGGGGCGAGCAGTACTTC.

Of note for this clonotype: This may arise from a read error, as a much more abundant clone is one base away. The CDR3 DNA reads as TGCGCCAGCAGCCAAGATAGGACCAGGGGAGCCGCAGATACGCAGTATTTT. Protein product: CASSQDRTRGAADTQYF. J is TRBJ2-3 and V is TRBV4-3; D may be TRBD1 (6 bases). CDR1 is LGHNA, CDR2 YSLEER, per germline. This CDR3 has 17 amino acids. V gave up 0 bases and J gave up 4 bases, with 17 bases separating them.

This clonotype is termed large. V gene TRBV4-1 combines with J gene TRBJ1-2; possibly TRBD1 for D (6 bases). Germline CDR1 MGHRA, CDR2 YSYEKL. Deletions cut 3 bases from V and 8 bases from J, with 13 bases between. This CDR3 is 13 amino acids long. The CDR3: CASSHPSGAGYTF. CDR3 sequence (DNA): TGCGCCAGCAGCCATCCCTCGGGGGCGGGCTACACCTTC.

This clonotype is large in the sample. The chain is built from TRBV5-5 and TRBJ2-7; TRBD1 or TRBD2 may be the D gene (5 bases each). Trimming cost V 4 bases and J 1 base, with 12 bases left between them. CDR1 is SGHKS and CDR2 is YYEKEE in the germline V gene (reference sequence). The CDR3 totals 14 residues. CDR3 nucleotide sequence: TGTGCCAGCAGCCTAGGGACGCTATCCTACGAGCAGTACTTC. Its protein product is CASSLGTLSYEQYF.

Sample share makes this clonotype large. This chain connects TRBV24-1 to TRBJ2-7; D is possibly TRBD1 (6 bases). CDR1 is KGHDR, CDR2 SFDVKD, per germline. The length of the CDR3 is 14 residues. V lost 3 bases, J lost 4 bases, and 12 bases lay in between. CDR3 in amino acids: CATSDGGQRYEQYF. CDR3 coding DNA: TGTGCCACCAGTGATGGCGGACAGCGGTACGAGCAGTACTTC.

The rearrangement links TRBV18 to TRBJ2-1; 8 nucleotides line up with TRBD2. CDR3 size: 16 residues. The germline gives CDR1 KGHSH, CDR2 LQKENI. The junction had 8 bases not matched to a gene; V was cut back by 2 bases and J by 5 bases. CDR3 sequence (DNA): TGTGCCAGCTCACCAGTTTCGAGCGGGGGTAACAATGAGCAGTTCTTC. Encoded protein: CASSPVSSGGNNEQFF.

By sample fraction, this clonotype is medium-sized. V gene TRBV25-1 combines with J gene TRBJ2-1; TRBD2 matches at 8 bases. The V segment lost 4 bases and the J segment 7 bases; nucleotides outside the gene matches: 3. CDR1 is MGHDK, CDR2 SYGVNS, per germline. The CDR3 loop spans 13 amino acids. The CDR3 loop is CASSGPGGNEQFF. CDR3 DNA sequence: TGTGCCAGCAGTGGACCGGGGGGGAATGAGCAGTTCTTC.

This clonotype qualifies as medium-sized. This chain uses TRBV9 with TRBJ2-7; 11 bases line up with TRBD1. This CDR3 contains 15 residues. Germline values: CDR1 SGDLS, CDR2 YYNGEE. V was pared by 2 bases and J by 3 bases, with 4 bases of the junction left unmatched. The CDR3 here is CASSVKGTGGYEQYF. CDR3 sequence (DNA): TGTGCCAGCAGCGTTAAAGGGACAGGGGGCTACGAGCAGTACTTC.

In its sample, this clonotype is large. V is TRBV7-9 and J is TRBJ2-1, with a possible D match to TRBD2 (6 bases). This CDR3 spans 15 amino acids. Germline lookup yields CDR1 SEHNR and CDR2 FQNEAQ (reference sequence). V was pared by 4 bases and J by 9 bases, with 19 bases between. CDR3 DNA: TGTGCCAGCAGCTCCCGGGACTTCGGGGCCCTTGAGCAGTTCTTC. It translates to CASSSRDFGALEQFF.

This clonotype is large by share. This is likely a read error, given that the CDR3 carries no conserved phenylalanine or tryptophan at its end. The chain employs TRBV7-9 and TRBJ1-1; D ambiguous. V shed 0 bases and J shed 4 bases, with 12 bases lying between them. Germline V lookup: CDR1 SEHNR, CDR2 FQNEAQ (reference sequence). The CDR3 has 15 residues. CDR3 amino acids: CASSLAGLGGTEAFL. CDR3 in DNA: TGTGCCAGCAGCTTAGCCGGCCTGGGAGGCACTGAAGCTTTCCTT.

This clonotype is large within its sample. As DNA, the CDR3 is TGCAGCGTTGAAAAAGGGGCGGGCGAGCAGTACTTC. Translated: CSVEKGAGEQYF. The V gene is TRBV29-1, the J gene TRBJ2-7; D is possibly TRBD1 or TRBD2 (5 bases each). V shed 2 bases and J shed 6 bases, with 11 bases lying between them. Germline CDR1 and CDR2: SQVTM and ANQGSEA. There are 12 residues in the CDR3.